This T cell receptor beta chain was identified in a study of shared clonotypes between healthy human individuals. General study points: Non-shared clonotypes were found to have lower generation probabilities than the clonotypes that were shared by all four of the sorted-subset donors.

On this clone: Its antigen is unknown.

Assay used: immunoSEQ multiplex PCR; TCRdb lists only in-frame clones, some missing. Of about 2.4 million clones listed, 80% to 95% are singletons. The V end lost 5 bases, the J end lost 5 bases, and 18 bases lay between the germline ends. CDR1 is MDHEN, CDR2 SYDVKM, per germline. This CDR3 comprises 16 residues. Sequencing was done on a sample of naive CD4+ T cells from PBMCs. Subset here: CD45RA+ positively selected. This TCR was recovered from a man between 18 and 35 years old in good health. Some clones in this sample may be carry-over from other donors' samples. The chain couples TRBV28 to TRBJ2-2, with D perhaps matching TRBD1 (6 bases). The CDR3 loop is CASSPGQTEFTGELFF. Here the CDR3 DNA reads TGTGCCAGCAGTCCCGGACAGACCGAATTTACCGGGGAGCTGTTTTTT.